Following are 2 T cell receptor beta chains from one sample sequenced in a study of cytomegalovirus exposure and HLA in healthy donors. PCR used 60 Vbeta primers and 13 Jbeta primers. The repertoire was sequenced with immunoSEQ multiplex PCR; TCRdb's copy has only in-frame clones and lacks some. The sample includes about 160,000 clones, about 77% seen only once; the top ten take less than 9%. The sample consisted of PBMCs. The receptors here all came from a male donor in good health and CMV-seropositive.

This chain joins TRBV5-5 and TRBJ2-6, with 7 bases matching TRBD1. This CDR3 has 17 residues. The V gene's germline CDR1 is SGHKS and CDR2 YYEKEE (reference sequence). The junction had 7 bases not matched to a gene; V was cut back by 4 bases and J by 0 bases. Here the CDR3 DNA reads TGTGCCAGCAGCCCGGGACAGCTTCGCTCTGGGGCCAACGTCCTGACTTTC. This gives the protein CASSPGQLRSGANVLTF.

This clone has a single count. The chain combines TRBV9 with TRBJ1-3, with D possibly being TRBD1 (5 bases). With 3 bases removed from V and 0 bases from J, the gap between germline ends came to 13 bases. The CDR3 consists of 16 residues. CDR1 is SGDLS, CDR2 YYNGEE, per germline. The CDR3 DNA follows: TGTGCCAGCAGCGCTGGGACTCTCGACTCTGGAAACACCATATATTTT. This codes for CASSAGTLDSGNTIYF.